One and the same sample provided the 17 T cell receptor beta chains below, sequenced in a study of blood T cell repertoires in COVID-19 (dated by TCRdb to the early 2020s). The library was built by means of the immunoSEQ multiplex PCR assay. The table was pulled from immuneACCESS by TCRdb, which kept in-frame rearrangements only. Such tables lose some clones; where checked, under half of the loss comes from unresolved V genes, and the rest has no known cause. Here the sample has more than 250,000 clones; over 75% occur a single time. The ten largest clonotypes hold 1% of the sample. The specimen sequenced was peripheral blood. The receptor source for this set is a man in his forties or fifties with active or convalescent COVID-19.

The V gene is TRBV3-1 (or the pseudogene TRBV3-2), the J gene TRBJ1-1, with D uncertain. V lost 1 base to trimming and J lost 4 bases, with 10 bases between them. CDR1 is LGHDT, CDR2 YNNKEL, per germline (reference sequence). The CDR3 consists of 14 residues. The CDR3 region is CASSQGSPGTEAFF. DNA for the CDR3: TGTGCCAGCAGCCAAGGATCTCCCGGCACTGAAGCTTTCTTT.

The V and J genes are TRBV19 and TRBJ2-3; perhaps TRBD1 as D (6 bases). This CDR3 is 12 amino acids long. Germline loops: CDR1 LNHDA, CDR2 SQIVND (reference sequence). V lost 5 bases, J lost 6 bases, and 9 bases lay in between. CDR3 residues: CASSARGDTQYF. Written as DNA, the CDR3 is TGTGCCAGTAGTGCGAGGGGGGATACGCAGTATTTT.

The chain links TRBV5-1 to TRBJ2-2; 10 bases are a match to TRBD2. The CDR3 totals 16 residues. CDR1 and CDR2 (germline): SGHRS, YFSETQ. V dropped 4 bases and J dropped 3; count of bases not matched to a gene: 6. The CDR3 reads CASSPTSGIDTGELFF. The CDR3 DNA is TGCGCCAGCAGCCCTACTAGCGGGATTGACACCGGGGAGCTGTTTTTT.

This clone was counted only a few times. This rearrangement joins TRBV20-1 to TRBJ2-2; 9 bases align to TRBD2. Per the germline V gene, CDR1 is DFQATT and CDR2 is SNEGSKA (reference sequence). This CDR3 is built from 15 residues. V dropped 3 bases and J dropped 7; count of bases not matched to a gene: 9. The CDR3 is CSASRSGSFIGELFF. The CDR3 DNA reads TGCAGTGCTAGTCGTAGCGGGAGTTTTATCGGGGAGCTGTTTTTT.

This chain connects TRBV6-2 or TRBV6-3 to TRBJ2-3; tentative D call: TRBD2 (7 bases). The CDR3 spans 17 residues. The V and J ends lost 0 bases and 4 bases respectively, with 17 bases between them. Germline CDR1 and CDR2: MNHEY and SVGEGT. The CDR3 protein is CASSYSIIGGAPDTQYF. In nucleotides, the CDR3 is TGTGCCAGCAGTTACTCGATTATAGGGGGGGCCCCAGATACGCAGTATTTT.

The rearrangement joins TRBV5-1 to TRBJ2-3, with 7 bases fitting TRBD2. The CDR3 runs to 17 residues. In germline, CDR1 is SGHRS, CDR2 YFSETQ. V dropped 3 bases and J dropped 3; count of bases not matched to a gene: 13. Here the CDR3 DNA reads TGCGCCAGCAGCTCTGCGATCGGCGGGAGTGGTACAGATACGCAGTATTTT. The encoded protein is CASSSAIGGSGTDTQYF.

This chain links TRBV6-6 with TRBJ2-7, with D perhaps matching TRBD1 (7 bases). The CDR3 is 13 amino acids. The V end lost 4 bases, the J end lost 3 bases, and 10 bases lay between the germline ends. Germline CDR1 and CDR2: MNHNY and SVGAGI (reference sequence). The CDR3 spells CASSFQGGYEQYF. The CDR3 nucleotides read TGTGCCAGCAGTTTTCAGGGGGGCTACGAGCAGTACTTC.

Notes on this clone: Other DNA sequences in the same sample also yield this CDR3. CDR3 sequence: CASSLDRAGNTIYF. CDR3 DNA sequence: TGTGCCAGCAGCTTAGACAGGGCTGGAAACACCATATATTTT. The genes are TRBV7-9 and TRBJ1-3, with D possibly being TRBD1 (6 bases). CDR3 length equals 14 residues. From germline, CDR1 is SEHNR and CDR2 FQNEAQ (reference sequence). The ends were cut back, 1 base at V and 2 bases at J, with 6 bases in the middle.

The genes are TRBV3-1 (or the pseudogene TRBV3-2) and TRBJ1-1; TRBD1 matches at 9 bases. The J segment lost 5 bases and the V segment lost 3 bases, leaving 4 bases of the junction unmatched. The germline V gene has CDR1 LGHDT and CDR2 YNNKEL (reference sequence). The CDR3 extends over 14 amino acids. The CDR3 coding sequence is TGTGCCAGCAGCCAGGGACAGGGTAGGACTGAAGCTTTCTTT. It specifies CASSQGQGRTEAFF.

The J gene is TRBJ1-1, the V gene TRBV6-5; D is uncertain. Germline-derived CDR1 and CDR2 are MNHEY and SVGAGI. CDR3 length: 16 residues. V was clipped by 2 bases and J by 3 bases, with 16 bases between them. The CDR3 DNA reads TGTGCCAGCAGTTACCAGGCAGAATTATTAGACACTGAAGCTTTCTTT. It encodes CASSYQAELLDTEAFF.

V is TRBV30 and J is TRBJ1-2; D may be TRBD1 (5 bases). The germline V gene has CDR1 GTSNPN and CDR2 SVGIG (reference sequence). This CDR3 spans 15 amino acids. V dropped 2 bases and J dropped 0 bases, with 13 bases sitting between them. CDR3 nucleotide sequence: TGTGCCTGGAGTAGGCAGACAGTGACTAACTATGGCTACACCTTC. Amino acids: CAWSRQTVTNYGYTF.

J is TRBJ1-2 and V is TRBV30, with TRBD1 matching over 10 bases. The CDR3 extends over 13 amino acids. Germline loops: CDR1 GTSNPN, CDR2 SVGIG (reference sequence). V lost 7 bases and J lost 5; bases outside the gene matches: 7. The CDR3 sequence: CASTGQGIYGYTF. As DNA, the CDR3 is TGTGCCTCCACGGGACAGGGGATATATGGCTACACCTTC.

The chain has TRBV24-1 and TRBJ1-2; D is unresolved. The germline gives CDR1 KGHDR, CDR2 SFDVKD. The CDR3 runs to 11 residues. V lost 2 bases and J 6 bases, leaving 3 bases between the germline ends. This chain's CDR3 is CATSDSDGYTF. In DNA, the CDR3 is TGTGCCACCAGTGATTCGGATGGCTACACCTTC.

V and J are TRBV7-6 and TRBJ1-4; TRBD1 matches 8 bases. Germline CDR1 reads SGHVS; CDR2 reads FNYEAQ. With 5 bases clipped from V and 7 bases from J, the junction kept 9 bases outside the gene matches. The CDR3 is made up of 15 amino acids. CDR3 loop: CASSPGQGGSEKLFF. The CDR3 nucleotides are TGTGCCAGCAGCCCAGGACAGGGCGGTAGTGAAAAACTGTTTTTT.

A few counts support this clone. The chain has TRBV6-5 and TRBJ1-6; 7 bases map to TRBD1. CDR1 MNHEY and CDR2 SVGAGI come from the germline V gene. V lost 5 bases to trimming and J lost 8 bases; unmatched junction nucleotides: 3. The CDR3 covers 13 residues. The CDR3: CASSTGDHSPLHF. The DNA for the CDR3 is TGTGCCAGCAGTACAGGGGACCATTCACCCCTCCACTTT.

The chain combines TRBV19 with TRBJ1-1; D is unresolved. There are 13 residues in the CDR3. CDR1 LNHDA and CDR2 SQIVND come from the germline V gene (reference sequence). V was clipped by 7 bases and J by 6 bases, with 15 bases between them. CDR3 residues: CASTQTRAAEAFF. Written as DNA, the CDR3 is TGTGCCAGTACTCAGACGAGGGCCGCTGAAGCTTTCTTT.

The table lists this clone with a count of one. This chain links TRBV18 with TRBJ1-2; no definite D call. The germline V gene has CDR1 KGHSH and CDR2 LQKENI. This CDR3 region has 13 residues. Deletions cut 3 bases from V and 3 bases from J, with 8 bases between. CDR3 sequence: CASSPGPDYGYTF. CDR3 in DNA: TGTGCCAGCTCACCTGGGCCGGACTATGGCTACACCTTC.